One and the same sample provided the 13 T cell receptor beta chains below, sequenced in a study of blood T cells in healthy people across ages. A sample-barcoded 5' primer and a J-beta primer mix were used in a second PCR of roughly 6 to 11 cycles. MiXCR, run by TCRdb on the 5' RACE reads, gives a single entry per CDR3 protein. The sample yields about 290,000 distinct CDR3 sequences, 27% seen once. Sequenced: blood. The source of these receptors is a woman in her 70s in good health.

The chain is built from TRBV18 and TRBJ2-7; D is uncertain. Trimming took off 6 bases at V and 0 bases at J, with 9 bases between the two ends. CDR3 length: 13 residues. From germline, CDR1 is KGHSH and CDR2 LQKENI. CDR3 residues: CASSRSASYEQYF. In DNA, the CDR3 is TGTGCCAGCTCGCGGTCGGCCTCCTACGAGCAGTACTTC.

This clonotype occurred a few times. The V call is TRBV10-3, the J call TRBJ1-1, with 8 bases fitting TRBD1. The CDR3 length is 13 residues. The V gene end was trimmed by 9 bases and the J gene end by 1 base; junction bases not matched to a gene: 4. Germline V gives CDR1 ENHRY, CDR2 SYGVKD. DNA of the CDR3: TGTGCCATTTCGGGACAGGAGAACACTGAAGCTTTCTTT. Protein product: CAISGQENTEAFF.

This sequence joins TRBV6-2 or TRBV6-3 and TRBJ2-7; unclear D gene. The V end was cut by 7 bases, the J end by 2 bases, with 6 bases between. CDR1 and CDR2 (germline): MNHEY, SVGEGT. CDR3 length equals 11 residues. CDR3 in amino acids: CASNQAYEQYF. As DNA, the CDR3 is TGTGCCAGCAACCAGGCCTACGAGCAGTACTTC.

The chain carries TRBV6-6 and TRBJ2-5; D may be TRBD2 (5 bases). The ends were cut back, 8 bases at V and 1 base at J, with 14 bases in the middle. Germline V gene data show CDR1 as MNHNY and CDR2 as SVGAGI (reference sequence). There are 14 residues in the CDR3. CDR3 loop: CASAGVSRQETQYF. The CDR3 bases are TGTGCCAGCGCCGGGGTTTCACGCCAAGAGACCCAGTACTTC.

This clonotype was seen more than once but under ten times. In DNA form, the CDR3 reads TGTGCCAGCCGACCTATATTTCTGCCAGATACGCAGTATTTT. It is translated as CASRPIFLPDTQYF. J is TRBJ2-3 and V is TRBV2, with D unclear. Germline CDR1 and CDR2: SNHLY and FYNNEI. V was clipped by 8 bases and J by 4 bases, with 16 bases between them. CDR3 size: 14 residues.

This clonotype was detected only a few times. V gene TRBV6-2 or TRBV6-3 combines with J gene TRBJ2-1; D gene ambiguous. Germline V gene sequence: CDR1 MNHEY, CDR2 SVGEGT. V lost 5 bases and J 2 bases, leaving 4 bases between the germline ends. CDR3 length: 12 residues. The CDR3 DNA is TGTGCCAGCAGTGAGCCCTACAATGAGCAGTTCTTC. Protein: CASSEPYNEQFF.

V is TRBV7-9 and J is TRBJ2-5; 7 bases align to TRBD1. The CDR3 has 14 residues. Germline CDR1 reads SEHNR; CDR2 reads FQNEAQ (reference sequence). Trimming removed 2 bases from V and 4 bases from J; junction bases left unmatched: 4. CDR3 nucleotides: TGTGCCAGCAGCTTAATGGCAGGGGGAGAGACCCAGTACTTC. It translates to CASSLMAGGETQYF.

CDR3 residues: CASSLDRGIWGEQFF. In DNA, the CDR3 is TGCGCCAGCAGCTTGGACAGGGGAATCTGGGGTGAGCAGTTCTTC. The V and J genes are TRBV5-1 and TRBJ2-7, with 7 bases fitting TRBD1. The end of the DNA fits TRBJ2-1 better, so the J call may be wrong. The CDR3 consists of 15 residues. The germline gives CDR1 SGHRS, CDR2 YFSETQ.

This chain connects TRBV20-1 to TRBJ1-5; D gene unclear. The CDR3 consists of 13 residues. CDR1 is DFQATT, CDR2 SNEGSKA, per germline (reference sequence). V was shortened by 3 bases and J by 6 bases, with 12 bases between the two germline ends. The CDR3 sequence: CSASVGGVQPQHF. CDR3 in DNA: TGCAGTGCTAGTGTGGGCGGCGTTCAGCCCCAGCATTTT.

This clonotype was found a few times. The chain carries TRBV20-1 and TRBJ1-5; D gene unclear. The CDR3 has 11 amino acids. Germline V gene sequence: CDR1 DFQATT, CDR2 SNEGSKA (reference sequence). Trimming removed 6 bases at V and 5 bases at J, with 8 bases between. The CDR3 here is CSALSDQPQHF. CDR3 bases: TGCAGTGCCCTGAGCGATCAGCCCCAGCATTTT.

This clonotype has more than one count but fewer than ten. The rearrangement links TRBV5-6 to TRBJ2-1; 8 nucleotides line up with TRBD1. J gave up 0 bases and V 1 base, and 3 bases lay outside the gene matches. The V gene's germline CDR1 is SGHDT and CDR2 YYEEEE. This CDR3 region has 16 residues. CDR3 loop: CASSLLGQGSYNEQFF. CDR3 in DNA: TGTGCCAGCAGCTTGCTTGGACAGGGCTCCTACAATGAGCAGTTCTTC.

There are a few counts of this clonotype. This chain joins TRBV20-1 and TRBJ1-1; D ambiguous. V was pared by 1 base and J by 6 bases, with 9 bases between. Per germline, CDR1 DFQATT and CDR2 SNEGSKA (reference sequence). The CDR3 length is 12 residues. Written as DNA, the CDR3 is TGCAGTGCTAGAGGTCAGGTCCCTGAAGCTTTCTTT. This sequence encodes CSARGQVPEAFF.

The table lists this clonotype with a few counts. Germline and junction disagree at one end, which may indicate a read error. The chain uses TRBV6-6 and TRBJ2-5; D tentatively fits TRBD1 or TRBD2 (5 bases each). CDR1 MNHNY and CDR2 SVGAGI come from the germline V gene (reference sequence). This CDR3 comprises 11 residues. The CDR3 nucleotides are TGTGCCACGGACGGGCCAGGGACCCAATACTTC. Translating it yields CATDGPGTQYF.